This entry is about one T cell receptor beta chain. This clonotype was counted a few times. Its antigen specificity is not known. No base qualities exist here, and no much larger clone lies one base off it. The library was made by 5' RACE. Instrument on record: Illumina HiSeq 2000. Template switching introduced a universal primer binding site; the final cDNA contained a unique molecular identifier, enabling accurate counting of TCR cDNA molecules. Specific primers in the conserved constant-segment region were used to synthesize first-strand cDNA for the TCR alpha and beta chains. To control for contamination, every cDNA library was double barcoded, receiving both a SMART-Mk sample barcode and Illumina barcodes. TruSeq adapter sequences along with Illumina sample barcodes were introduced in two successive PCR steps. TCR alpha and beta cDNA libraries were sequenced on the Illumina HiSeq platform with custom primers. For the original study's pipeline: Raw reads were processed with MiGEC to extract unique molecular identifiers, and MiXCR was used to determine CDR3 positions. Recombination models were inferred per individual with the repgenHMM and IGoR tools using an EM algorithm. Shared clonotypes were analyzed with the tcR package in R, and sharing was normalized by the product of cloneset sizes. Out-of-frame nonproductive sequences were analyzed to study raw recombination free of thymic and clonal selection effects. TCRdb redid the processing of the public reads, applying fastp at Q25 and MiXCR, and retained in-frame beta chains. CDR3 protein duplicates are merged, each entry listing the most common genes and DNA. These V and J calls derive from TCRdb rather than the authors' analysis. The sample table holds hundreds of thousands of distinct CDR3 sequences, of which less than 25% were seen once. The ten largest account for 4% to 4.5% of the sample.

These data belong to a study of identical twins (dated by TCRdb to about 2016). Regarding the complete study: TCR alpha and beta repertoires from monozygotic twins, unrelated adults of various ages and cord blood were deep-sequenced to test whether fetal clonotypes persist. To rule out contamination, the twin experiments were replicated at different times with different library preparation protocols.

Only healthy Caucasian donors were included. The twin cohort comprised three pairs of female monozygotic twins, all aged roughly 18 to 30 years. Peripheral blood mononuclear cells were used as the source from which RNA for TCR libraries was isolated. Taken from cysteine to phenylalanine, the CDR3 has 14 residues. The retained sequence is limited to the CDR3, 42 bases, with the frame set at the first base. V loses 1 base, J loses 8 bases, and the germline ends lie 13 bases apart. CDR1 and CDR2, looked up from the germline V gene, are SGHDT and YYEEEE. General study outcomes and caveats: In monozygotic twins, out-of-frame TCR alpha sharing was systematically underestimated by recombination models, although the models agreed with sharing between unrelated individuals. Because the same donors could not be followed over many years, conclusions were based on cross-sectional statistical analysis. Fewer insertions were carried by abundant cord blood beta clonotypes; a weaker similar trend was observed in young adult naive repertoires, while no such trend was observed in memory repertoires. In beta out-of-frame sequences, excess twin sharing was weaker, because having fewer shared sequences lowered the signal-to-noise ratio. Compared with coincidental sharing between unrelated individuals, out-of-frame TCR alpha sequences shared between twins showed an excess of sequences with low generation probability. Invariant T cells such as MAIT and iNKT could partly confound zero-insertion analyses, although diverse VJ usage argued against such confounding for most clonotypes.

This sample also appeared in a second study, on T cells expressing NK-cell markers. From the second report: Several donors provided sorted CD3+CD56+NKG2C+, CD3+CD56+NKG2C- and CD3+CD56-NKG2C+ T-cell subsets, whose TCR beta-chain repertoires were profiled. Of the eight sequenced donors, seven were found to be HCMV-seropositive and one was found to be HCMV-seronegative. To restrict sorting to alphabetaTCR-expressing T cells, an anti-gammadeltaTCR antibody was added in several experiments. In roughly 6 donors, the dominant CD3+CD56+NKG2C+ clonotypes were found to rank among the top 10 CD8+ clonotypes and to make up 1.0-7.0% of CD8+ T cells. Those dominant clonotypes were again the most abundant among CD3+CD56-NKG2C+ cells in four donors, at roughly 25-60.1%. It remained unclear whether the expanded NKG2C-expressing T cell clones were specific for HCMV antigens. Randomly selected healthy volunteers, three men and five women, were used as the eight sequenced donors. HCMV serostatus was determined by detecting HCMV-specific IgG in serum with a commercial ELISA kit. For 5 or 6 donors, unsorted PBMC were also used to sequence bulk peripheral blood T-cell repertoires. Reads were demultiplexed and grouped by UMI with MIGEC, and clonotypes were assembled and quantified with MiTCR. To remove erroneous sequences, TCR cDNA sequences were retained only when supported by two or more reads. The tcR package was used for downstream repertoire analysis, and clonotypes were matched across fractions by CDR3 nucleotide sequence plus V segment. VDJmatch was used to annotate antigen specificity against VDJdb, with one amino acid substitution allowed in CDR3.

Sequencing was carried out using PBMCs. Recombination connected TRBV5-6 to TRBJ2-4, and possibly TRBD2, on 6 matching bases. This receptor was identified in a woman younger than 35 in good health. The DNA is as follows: TGTGCCAGCAGCTTGATGGAGGGGAGACACATTCAGTACTTC. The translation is CASSLMEGRHIQYF.